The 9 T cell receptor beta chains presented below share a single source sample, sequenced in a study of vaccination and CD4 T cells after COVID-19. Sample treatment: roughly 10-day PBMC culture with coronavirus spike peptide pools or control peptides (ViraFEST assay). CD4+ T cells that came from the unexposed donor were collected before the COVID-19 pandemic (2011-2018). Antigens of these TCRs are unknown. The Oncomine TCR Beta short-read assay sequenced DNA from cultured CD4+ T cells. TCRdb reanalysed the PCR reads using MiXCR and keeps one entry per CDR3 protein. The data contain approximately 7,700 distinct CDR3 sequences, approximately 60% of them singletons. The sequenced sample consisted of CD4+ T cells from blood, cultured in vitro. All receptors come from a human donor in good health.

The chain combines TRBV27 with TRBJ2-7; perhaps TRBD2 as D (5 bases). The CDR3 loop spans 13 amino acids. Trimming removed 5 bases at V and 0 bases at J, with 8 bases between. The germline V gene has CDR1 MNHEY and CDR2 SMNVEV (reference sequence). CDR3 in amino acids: CASSPEGSYEQYF. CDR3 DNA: TGTGCCAGCAGTCCCGAGGGCTCCTACGAGCAGTACTTC.

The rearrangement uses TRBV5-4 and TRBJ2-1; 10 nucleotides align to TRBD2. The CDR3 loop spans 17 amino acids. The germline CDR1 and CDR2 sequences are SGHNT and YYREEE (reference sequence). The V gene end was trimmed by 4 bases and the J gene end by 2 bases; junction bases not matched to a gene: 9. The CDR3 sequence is CASSAARTSGTYNEQFF. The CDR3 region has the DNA TGTGCCAGCAGCGCGGCCCGGACTAGCGGCACCTACAATGAGCAGTTCTTC.

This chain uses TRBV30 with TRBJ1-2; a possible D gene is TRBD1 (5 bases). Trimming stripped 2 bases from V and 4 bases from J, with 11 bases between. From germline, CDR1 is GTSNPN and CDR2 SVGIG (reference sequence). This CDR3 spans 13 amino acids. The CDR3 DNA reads TGTGCCTGGAGTCCCCCCGGGACCTATGGCTACACCTTC. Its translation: CAWSPPGTYGYTF.

The chain's CDR3 is CSARSGAKISGANVLTF. The CDR3 DNA follows: TGCAGTGCTAGAAGCGGGGCAAAGATCTCTGGGGCCAACGTCCTGACTTTC. The genes are TRBV20-1 and TRBJ2-6; 7 bases are a match to TRBD2. The CDR3 is 17 amino acids. The ends lost 2 bases at V and 0 bases at J; junction bases unmatched: 7. CDR1 and CDR2 from the germline V gene are DFQATT and SNEGSKA (reference sequence).

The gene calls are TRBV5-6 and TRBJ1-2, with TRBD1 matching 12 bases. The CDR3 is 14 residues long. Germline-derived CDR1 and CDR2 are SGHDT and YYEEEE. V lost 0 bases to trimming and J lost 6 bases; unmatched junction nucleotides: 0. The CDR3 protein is CASSLGDRGHGYTF. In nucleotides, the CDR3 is TGTGCCAGCAGCTTGGGGGACAGGGGGCATGGCTACACCTTC.

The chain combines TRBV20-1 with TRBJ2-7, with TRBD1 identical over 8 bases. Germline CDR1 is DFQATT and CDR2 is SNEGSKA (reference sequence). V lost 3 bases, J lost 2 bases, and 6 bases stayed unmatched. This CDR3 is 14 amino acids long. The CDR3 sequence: CSASLGTGPYEQYF. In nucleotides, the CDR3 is TGCAGTGCTAGCCTCGGGACAGGACCCTACGAGCAGTACTTC.

In nucleotides, the CDR3 is TGCAGTGCTAGAGTTGGGGAGGGCAAGCTGTTTTTT. Translation: CSARVGEGKLFF. The chain is built from TRBV20-1 and TRBJ2-2; 7 bases are a match to TRBD2. From germline, CDR1 is DFQATT and CDR2 SNEGSKA (reference sequence). The CDR3 consists of 12 residues. V lost 1 base, J lost 12 bases, and 5 bases stayed unmatched.

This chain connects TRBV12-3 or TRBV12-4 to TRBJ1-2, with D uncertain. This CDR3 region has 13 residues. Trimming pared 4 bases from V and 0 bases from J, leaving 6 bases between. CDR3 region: CASSWTPNYGYTF. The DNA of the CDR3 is TGTGCCAGCAGTTGGACGCCTAACTATGGCTACACCTTC.

CDR3: CASSYSFSSTDTQYF. As DNA, the CDR3 is TGTGCCAGCAGTTACTCGTTCAGCAGCACAGATACGCAGTATTTT. The chain has TRBV6-5 and TRBJ2-3; unclear D gene. The CDR3 totals 15 residues. The germline V and J ends were trimmed by 0 bases and 0 bases, with 7 bases remaining between them. Germline lookup yields CDR1 MNHEY and CDR2 SVGAGI.